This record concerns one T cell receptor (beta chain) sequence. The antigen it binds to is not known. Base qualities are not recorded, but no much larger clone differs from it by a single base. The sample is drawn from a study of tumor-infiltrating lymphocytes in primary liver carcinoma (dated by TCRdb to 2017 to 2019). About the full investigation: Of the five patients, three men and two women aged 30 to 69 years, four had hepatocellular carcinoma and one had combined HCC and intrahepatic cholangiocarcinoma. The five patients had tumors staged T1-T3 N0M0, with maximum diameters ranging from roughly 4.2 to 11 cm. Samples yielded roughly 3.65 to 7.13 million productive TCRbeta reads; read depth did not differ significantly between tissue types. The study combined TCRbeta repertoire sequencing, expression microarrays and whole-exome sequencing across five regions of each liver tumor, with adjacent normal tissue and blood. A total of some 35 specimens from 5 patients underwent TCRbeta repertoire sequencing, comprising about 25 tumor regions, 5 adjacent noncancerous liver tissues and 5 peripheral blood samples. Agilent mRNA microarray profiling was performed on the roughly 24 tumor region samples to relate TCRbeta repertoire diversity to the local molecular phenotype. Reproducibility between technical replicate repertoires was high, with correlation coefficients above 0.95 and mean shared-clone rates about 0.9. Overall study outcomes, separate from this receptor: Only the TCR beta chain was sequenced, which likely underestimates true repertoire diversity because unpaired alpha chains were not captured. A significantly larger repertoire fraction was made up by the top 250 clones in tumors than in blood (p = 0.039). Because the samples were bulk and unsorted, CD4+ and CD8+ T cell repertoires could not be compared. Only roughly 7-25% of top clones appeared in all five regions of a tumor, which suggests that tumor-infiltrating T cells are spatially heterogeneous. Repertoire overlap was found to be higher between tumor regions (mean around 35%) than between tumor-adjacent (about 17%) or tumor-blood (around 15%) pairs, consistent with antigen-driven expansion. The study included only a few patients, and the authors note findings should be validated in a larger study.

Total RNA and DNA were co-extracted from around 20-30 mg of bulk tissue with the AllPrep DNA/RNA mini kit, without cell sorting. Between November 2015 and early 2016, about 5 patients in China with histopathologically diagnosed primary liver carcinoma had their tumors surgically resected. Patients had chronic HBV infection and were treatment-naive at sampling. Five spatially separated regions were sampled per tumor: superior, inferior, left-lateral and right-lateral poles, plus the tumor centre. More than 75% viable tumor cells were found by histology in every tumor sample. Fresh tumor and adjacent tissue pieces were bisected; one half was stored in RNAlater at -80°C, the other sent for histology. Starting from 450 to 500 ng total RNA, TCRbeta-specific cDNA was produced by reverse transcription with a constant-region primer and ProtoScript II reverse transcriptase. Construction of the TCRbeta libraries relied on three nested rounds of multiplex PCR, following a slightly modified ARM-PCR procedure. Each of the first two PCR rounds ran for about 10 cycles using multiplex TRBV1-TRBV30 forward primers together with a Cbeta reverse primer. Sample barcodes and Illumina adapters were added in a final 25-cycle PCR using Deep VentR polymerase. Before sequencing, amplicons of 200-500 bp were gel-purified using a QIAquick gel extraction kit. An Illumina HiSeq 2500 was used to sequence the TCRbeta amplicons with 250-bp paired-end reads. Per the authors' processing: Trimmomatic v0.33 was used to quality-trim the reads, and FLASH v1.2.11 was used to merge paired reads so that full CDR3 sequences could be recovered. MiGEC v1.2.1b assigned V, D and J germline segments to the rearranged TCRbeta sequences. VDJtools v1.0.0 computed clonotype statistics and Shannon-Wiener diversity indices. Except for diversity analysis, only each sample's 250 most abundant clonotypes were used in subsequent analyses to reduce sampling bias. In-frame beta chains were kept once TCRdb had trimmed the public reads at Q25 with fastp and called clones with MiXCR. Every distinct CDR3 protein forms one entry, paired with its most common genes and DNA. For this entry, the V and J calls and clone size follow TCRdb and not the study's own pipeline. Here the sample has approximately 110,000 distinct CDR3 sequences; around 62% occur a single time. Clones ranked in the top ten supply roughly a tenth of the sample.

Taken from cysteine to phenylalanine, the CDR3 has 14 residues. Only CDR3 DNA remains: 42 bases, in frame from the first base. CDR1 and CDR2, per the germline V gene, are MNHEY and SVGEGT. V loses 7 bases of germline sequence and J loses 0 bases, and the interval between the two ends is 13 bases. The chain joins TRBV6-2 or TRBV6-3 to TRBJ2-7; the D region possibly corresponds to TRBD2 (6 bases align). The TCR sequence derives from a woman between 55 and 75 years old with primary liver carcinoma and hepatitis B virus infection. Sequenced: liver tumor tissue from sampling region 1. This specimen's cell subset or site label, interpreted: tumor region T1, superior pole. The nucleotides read TGTGCCAGCATCCGCGGGACTCCCTCCTACGAGCAGTACTTC. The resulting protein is CASIRGTPSYEQYF.